This TCR beta chain was retrieved from a study of post-analysis software for immune sequencing data. In the study overall: Both relapsing-remitting and secondary progressive multiple sclerosis featured among the disease courses, as did progressive-relapsing multiple sclerosis.

Built from TCR beta cDNA, the libraries had unique molecular identifiers in them. The yield from roughly 1 to 10 million T cells was 500,000 or so cDNA molecules in total. TCRdb used MiXCR to reprocess the PCR reads, holding one entry per CDR3 protein. The table includes approximately 730,000 distinct CDR3 sequences, about 45% detected once. General study findings and limits: Samples prepared in the same batch strongly co-clustered by F measure. Significantly lower normalized Chao1 diversity was seen in multiple sclerosis patients than in controls.

A remark on this clonotype: Its antigen is as yet unknown.

This clonotype was obtained from a girl aged 5-17 years with multiple sclerosis. Sequenced input: blood.

This CDR3 reads CASSLTRQLAGTYNEQFF. The DNA for the CDR3 is TGTGCCAGCAGCTTAACGCGCCAACTAGCGGGCACCTACAATGAGCAGTTCTTC. This rearrangement joins TRBV7-2 to TRBJ2-1; 9 nucleotides line up with TRBD2. Unmatched junction bases numbered 10, after V lost 2 bases and J lost 2 bases. The CDR3 sequence is 18 residues long. Germline V gene sequence: CDR1 SGHTA, CDR2 FQGNSA.